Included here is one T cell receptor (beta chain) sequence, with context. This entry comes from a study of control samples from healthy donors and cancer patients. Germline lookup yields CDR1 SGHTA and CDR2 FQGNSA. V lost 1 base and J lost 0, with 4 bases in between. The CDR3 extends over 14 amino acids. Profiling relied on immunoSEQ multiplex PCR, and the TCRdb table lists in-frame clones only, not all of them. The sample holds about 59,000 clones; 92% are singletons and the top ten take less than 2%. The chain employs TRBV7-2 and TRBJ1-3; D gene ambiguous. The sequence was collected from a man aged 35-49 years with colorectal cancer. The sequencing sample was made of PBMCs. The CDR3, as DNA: TGTGCCAGCAGCTTAGGACACTCTGGAAACACCATATATTTT. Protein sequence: CASSLGHSGNTIYF.